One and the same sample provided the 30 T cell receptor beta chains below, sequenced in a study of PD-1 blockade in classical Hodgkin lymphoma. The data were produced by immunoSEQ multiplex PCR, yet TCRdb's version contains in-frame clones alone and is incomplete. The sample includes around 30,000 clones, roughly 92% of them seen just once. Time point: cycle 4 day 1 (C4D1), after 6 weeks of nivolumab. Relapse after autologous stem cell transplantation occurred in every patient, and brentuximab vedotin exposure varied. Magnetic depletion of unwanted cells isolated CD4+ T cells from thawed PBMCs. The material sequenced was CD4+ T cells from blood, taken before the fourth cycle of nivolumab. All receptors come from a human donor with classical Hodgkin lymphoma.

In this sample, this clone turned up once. The CDR3 coding sequence is TGTGCCAGCAGTTACTCGACAGGGTCAGACACTGAAGCTTTCTTT. This encodes CASSYSTGSDTEAFF. This rearrangement joins TRBV6-5 to TRBJ1-1; 7 bases agree with TRBD1. With V trimmed by 0 bases and J by 3 bases, 4 bases remained unmatched. The germline CDR1 and CDR2 sequences are MNHEY and SVGAGI. This CDR3 is 15 amino acids long.

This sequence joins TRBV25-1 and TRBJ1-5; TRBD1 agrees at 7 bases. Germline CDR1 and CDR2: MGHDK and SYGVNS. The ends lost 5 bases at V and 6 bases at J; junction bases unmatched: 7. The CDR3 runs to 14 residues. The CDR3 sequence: CASSCKGASQPQHF. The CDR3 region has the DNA TGTGCCAGCAGTTGCAAGGGGGCAAGTCAGCCCCAGCATTTT. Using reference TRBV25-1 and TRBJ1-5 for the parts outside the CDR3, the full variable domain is EADIYQTPRYLVIGTGKKITLECSQTMGHDKMYWYQQDPGMELHLIHYSYGVNSTEKGDLSSESTVSRIRTEHFPLTLESARPSHTSQYLCASSCKGASQPQHFGDGTRLSIL.

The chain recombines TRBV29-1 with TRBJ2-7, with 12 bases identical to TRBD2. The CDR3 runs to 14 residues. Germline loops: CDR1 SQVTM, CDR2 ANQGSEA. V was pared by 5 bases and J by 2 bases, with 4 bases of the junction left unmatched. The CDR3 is CSVSTSGGPYEQYF. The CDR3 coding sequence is TGCAGCGTTTCGACTAGCGGGGGACCCTACGAGCAGTACTTC.

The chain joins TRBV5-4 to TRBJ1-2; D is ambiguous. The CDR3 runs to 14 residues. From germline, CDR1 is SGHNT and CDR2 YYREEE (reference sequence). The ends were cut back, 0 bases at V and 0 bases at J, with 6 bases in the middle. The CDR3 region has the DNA TGTGCCAGCAGCTTGGGGGGTTCTAACTATGGCTACACCTTC. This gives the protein CASSLGGSNYGYTF.

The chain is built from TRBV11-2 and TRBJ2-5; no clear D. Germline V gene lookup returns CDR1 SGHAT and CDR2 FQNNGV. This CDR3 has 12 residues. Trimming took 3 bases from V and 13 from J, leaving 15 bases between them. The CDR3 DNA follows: TGTGCCAGCAGCTTGGGTCTGAGCGCGATGTACTTC. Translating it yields CASSLGLSAMYF.

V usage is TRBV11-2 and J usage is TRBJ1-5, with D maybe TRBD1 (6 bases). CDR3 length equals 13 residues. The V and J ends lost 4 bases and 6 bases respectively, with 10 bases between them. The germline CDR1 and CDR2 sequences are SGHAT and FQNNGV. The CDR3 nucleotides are TGTGCCAGCAGCTCCGGGGGGCGTCAGCCCCAGCATTTT. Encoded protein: CASSSGGRQPQHF.

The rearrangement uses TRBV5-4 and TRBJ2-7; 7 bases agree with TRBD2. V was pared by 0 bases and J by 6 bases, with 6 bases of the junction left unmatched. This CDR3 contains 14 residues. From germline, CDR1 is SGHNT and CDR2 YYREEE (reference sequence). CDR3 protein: CASSLGAGASEQYF. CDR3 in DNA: TGTGCCAGCAGCTTGGGGGCGGGAGCAAGCGAGCAGTACTTC.

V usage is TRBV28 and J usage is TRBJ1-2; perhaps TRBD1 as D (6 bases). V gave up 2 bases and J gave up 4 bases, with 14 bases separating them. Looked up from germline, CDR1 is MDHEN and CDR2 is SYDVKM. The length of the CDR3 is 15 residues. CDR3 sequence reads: CASSLEAGVIYGYTF. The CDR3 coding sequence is TGTGCCAGCAGTTTAGAGGCAGGGGTCATCTATGGCTACACCTTC.

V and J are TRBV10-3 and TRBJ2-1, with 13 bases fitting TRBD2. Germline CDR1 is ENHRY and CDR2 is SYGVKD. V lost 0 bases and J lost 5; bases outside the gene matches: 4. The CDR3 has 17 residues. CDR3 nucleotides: TGTGCCATCAGTGAGTCGATTGGGACTAGCGGGGACAATGAGCAGTTCTTC. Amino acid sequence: CAISESIGTSGDNEQFF.

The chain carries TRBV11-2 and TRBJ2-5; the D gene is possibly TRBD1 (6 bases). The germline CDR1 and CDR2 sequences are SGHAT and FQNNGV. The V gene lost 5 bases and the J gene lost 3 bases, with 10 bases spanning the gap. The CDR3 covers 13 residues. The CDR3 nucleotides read TGTGCCAGCAGCCCCAACAGGGAAGAGACCCAGTACTTC. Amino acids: CASSPNREETQYF.

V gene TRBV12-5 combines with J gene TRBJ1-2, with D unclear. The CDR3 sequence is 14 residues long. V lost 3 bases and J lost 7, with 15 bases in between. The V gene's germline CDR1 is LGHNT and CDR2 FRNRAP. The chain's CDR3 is CASGLDMTPGGYTF. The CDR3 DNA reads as TGTGCTAGTGGTTTAGACATGACCCCAGGTGGCTACACCTTC.

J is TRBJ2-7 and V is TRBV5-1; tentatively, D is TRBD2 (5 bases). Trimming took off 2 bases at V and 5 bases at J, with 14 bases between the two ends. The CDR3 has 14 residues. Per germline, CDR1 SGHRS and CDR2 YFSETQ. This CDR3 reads CASSFGQDWDEQYF. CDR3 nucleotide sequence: TGCGCCAGCAGCTTTGGGCAGGACTGGGACGAGCAGTACTTC.

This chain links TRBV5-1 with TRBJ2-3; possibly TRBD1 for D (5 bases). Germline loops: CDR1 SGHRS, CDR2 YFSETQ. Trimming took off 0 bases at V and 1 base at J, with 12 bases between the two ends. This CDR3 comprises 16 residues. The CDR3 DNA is TGCGCCAGCAGCTTGGATGGACAACTACGCACAGATACGCAGTATTTT. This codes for CASSLDGQLRTDTQYF. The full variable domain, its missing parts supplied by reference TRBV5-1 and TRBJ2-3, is KAGVTQTPRYLIKTRGQQVTLSCSPISGHRSVSWYQQTPGQGLQFLFEYFSETQRNKGNFPGRFSGRQFSNSRSEMNVSTLELGDSALYLCASSLDGQLRTDTQYFGPGTRLTVL.

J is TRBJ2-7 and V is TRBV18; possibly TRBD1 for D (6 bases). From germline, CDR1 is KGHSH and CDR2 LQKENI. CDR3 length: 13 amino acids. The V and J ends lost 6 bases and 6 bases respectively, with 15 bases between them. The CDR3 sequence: CASSELQGSEQYF. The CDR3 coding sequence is TGTGCCAGCTCCGAACTACAGGGTTCCGAGCAGTACTTC.

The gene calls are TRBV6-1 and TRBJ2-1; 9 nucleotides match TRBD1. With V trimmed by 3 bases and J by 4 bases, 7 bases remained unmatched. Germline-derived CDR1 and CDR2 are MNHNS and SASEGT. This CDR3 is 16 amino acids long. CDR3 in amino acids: CASSDKDRGLYNEQFF. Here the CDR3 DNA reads TGTGCCAGCAGTGACAAAGACAGGGGGTTATACAATGAGCAGTTCTTC.

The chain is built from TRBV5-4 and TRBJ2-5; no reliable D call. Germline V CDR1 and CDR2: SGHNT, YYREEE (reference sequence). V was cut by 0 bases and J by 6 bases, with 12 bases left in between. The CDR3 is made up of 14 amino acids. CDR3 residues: CASSLGGHTQTQYF. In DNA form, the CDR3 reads TGTGCCAGCAGCTTGGGGGGTCACACCCAGACCCAGTACTTC.

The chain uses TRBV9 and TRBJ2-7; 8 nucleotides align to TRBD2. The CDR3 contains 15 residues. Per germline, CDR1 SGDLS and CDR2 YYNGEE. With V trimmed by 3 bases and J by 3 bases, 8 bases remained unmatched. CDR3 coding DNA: TGTGCCAGCAGCGCAAGCGGGAGATCGAGCTACGAGCAGTACTTC. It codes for CASSASGRSSYEQYF.

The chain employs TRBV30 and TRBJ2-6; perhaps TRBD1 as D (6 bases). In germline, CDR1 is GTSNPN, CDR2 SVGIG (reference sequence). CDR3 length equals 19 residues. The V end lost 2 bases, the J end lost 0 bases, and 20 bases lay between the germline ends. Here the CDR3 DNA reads TGTGCCTGGAGTTCTCAAGGGACACGAACCCGCTCTGGGGCCAACGTCCTGACTTTC. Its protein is CAWSSQGTRTRSGANVLTF.

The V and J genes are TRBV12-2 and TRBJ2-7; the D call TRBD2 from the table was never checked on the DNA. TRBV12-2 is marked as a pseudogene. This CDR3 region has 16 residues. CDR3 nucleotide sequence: TGTGCAAGTCGCACACCTCTCCAGCGGGAGTTAGTCGAGCAGTACTTC. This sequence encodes CASRTPLQRELVEQYF.

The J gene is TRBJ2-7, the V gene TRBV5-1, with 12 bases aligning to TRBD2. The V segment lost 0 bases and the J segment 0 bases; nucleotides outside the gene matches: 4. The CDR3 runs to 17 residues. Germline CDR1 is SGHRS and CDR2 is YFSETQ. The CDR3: CASSLGLAGATSYEQYF. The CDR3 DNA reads TGCGCCAGCAGCTTGGGACTAGCGGGAGCGACCTCCTACGAGCAGTACTTC.

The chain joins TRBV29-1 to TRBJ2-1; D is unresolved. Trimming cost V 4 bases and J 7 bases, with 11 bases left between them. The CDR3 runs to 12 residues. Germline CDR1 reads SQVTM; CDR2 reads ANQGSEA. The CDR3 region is CSVVGRRNEQFF. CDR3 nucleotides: TGCAGCGTTGTTGGTAGAAGGAATGAGCAGTTCTTC.

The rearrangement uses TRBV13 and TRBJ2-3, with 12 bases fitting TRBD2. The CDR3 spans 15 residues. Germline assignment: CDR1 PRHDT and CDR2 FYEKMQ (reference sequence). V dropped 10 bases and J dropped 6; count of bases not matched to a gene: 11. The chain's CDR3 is CATRLAGGPGDTQYF. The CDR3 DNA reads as TGTGCCACCAGGCTAGCGGGAGGGCCGGGGGATACGCAGTATTTT.

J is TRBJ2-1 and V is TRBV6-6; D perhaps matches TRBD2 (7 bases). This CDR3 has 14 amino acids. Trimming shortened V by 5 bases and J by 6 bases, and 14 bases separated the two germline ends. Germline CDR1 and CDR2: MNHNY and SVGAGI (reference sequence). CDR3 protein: CASSLGLGGNEQFF. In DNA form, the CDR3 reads TGTGCCAGCAGTCTCGGACTAGGGGGCAATGAGCAGTTCTTC.

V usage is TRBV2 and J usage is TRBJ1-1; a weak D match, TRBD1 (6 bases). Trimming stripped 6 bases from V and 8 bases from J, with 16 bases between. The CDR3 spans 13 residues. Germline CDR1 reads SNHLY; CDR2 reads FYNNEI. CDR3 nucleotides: TGTGCCAGCAGCGAAACGGACAGCAGAGAAGCTTTCTTT. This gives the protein CASSETDSREAFF.

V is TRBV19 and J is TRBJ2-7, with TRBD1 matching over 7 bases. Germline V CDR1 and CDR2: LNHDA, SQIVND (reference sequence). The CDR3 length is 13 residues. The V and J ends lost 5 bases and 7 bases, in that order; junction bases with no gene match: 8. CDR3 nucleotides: TGTGCCAGTAGTGTGGACAGGTTTCGGGAGCAGTACTTC. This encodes CASSVDRFREQYF.

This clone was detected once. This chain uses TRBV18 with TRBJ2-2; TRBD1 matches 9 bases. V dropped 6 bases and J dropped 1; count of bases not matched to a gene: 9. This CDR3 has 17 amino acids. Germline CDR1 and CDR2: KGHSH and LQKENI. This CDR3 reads CASSLKGTGWNTGELFF. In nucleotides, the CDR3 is TGTGCCAGCTCGCTGAAGGGGACAGGGTGGAACACCGGGGAGCTGTTTTTT. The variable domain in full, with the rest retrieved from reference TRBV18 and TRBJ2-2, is NAGVMQNPRHLVRRRGQEARLRCSPMKGHSHVYWYRQLPEEGLKFMVYLQKENIIDESGMPKERFSAEFPKEGPSILRIQQVVRGDSAAYFCASSLKGTGWNTGELFFGEGSRLTVL.

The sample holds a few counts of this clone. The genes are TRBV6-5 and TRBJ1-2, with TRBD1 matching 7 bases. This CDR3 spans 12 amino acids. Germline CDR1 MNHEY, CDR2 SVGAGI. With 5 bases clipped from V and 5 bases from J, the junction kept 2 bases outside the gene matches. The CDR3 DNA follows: TGTGCCAGCAGTCGGGACAGATATGGCTACACCTTC. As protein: CASSRDRYGYTF.

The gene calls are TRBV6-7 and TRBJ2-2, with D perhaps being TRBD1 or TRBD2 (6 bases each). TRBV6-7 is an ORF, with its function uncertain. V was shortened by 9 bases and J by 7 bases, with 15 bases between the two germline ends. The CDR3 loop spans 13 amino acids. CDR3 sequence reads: CASLVGGGGELFF. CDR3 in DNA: TGTGCCAGTTTGGTAGGGGGAGGCGGGGAGCTGTTTTTT.

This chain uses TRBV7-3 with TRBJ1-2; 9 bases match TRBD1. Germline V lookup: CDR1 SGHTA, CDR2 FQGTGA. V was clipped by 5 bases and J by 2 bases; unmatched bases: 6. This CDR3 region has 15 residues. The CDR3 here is CASSLSGTGNYGYTF. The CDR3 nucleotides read TGTGCCAGCAGCCTATCCGGGACAGGGAACTATGGCTACACCTTC.

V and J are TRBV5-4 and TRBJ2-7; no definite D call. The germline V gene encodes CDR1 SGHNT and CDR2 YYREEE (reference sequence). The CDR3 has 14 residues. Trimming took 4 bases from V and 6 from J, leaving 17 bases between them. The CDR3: CASSPPWGSGEQYF. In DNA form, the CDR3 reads TGTGCCAGCAGCCCTCCTTGGGGTTCGGGCGAGCAGTACTTC.